These T cell receptor beta chains were read from a single sample in a study of T-cell memory formation after mild COVID-19. A single record per CDR3 protein comes from TCRdb applying MiXCR to the 5' RACE reads. The table records fewer than 35,000 distinct CDR3 sequences, around 16% of them present only once. Sequencing input: PBMCs or a T cell subset sorted from them (not recorded which). The receptors shown here come from an adult who had mild COVID-19 (a few samples of this study predate the infection). Cell type and time point are not known. The CDR3 runs from the conserved cysteine through the conserved F or W. The order of the fields is V gene, J gene, D gene, clone size, CDR3 DNA, CDR3 protein. The D gene is left open where the match is weak. Where a row states a size, it is once, few, many or the class of an expanded clone; other rows omit it.

v_gene: TRBV5-1
j_gene: TRBJ2-3
d_gene: -
abundance: medium-sized
CDR3nt: TGCGCCAGCAGCTTGCGGACAGATACGCAGTATTTT
CDR3aa: CASSLRTDTQYF

v_gene: TRBV5-1
j_gene: TRBJ2-3
d_gene: TRBD2
abundance: many
CDR3nt: TGCGCCAGCAGCTTTGGGACTAGCGGGAGTCGGCTGGATACGCAGTATTTT
CDR3aa: CASSFGTSGSRLDTQYF

v_gene: TRBV18
j_gene: TRBJ2-3
d_gene: -
abundance: many
CDR3nt: TGTGCCAGCTCACCGGGAGGACAGAGCACAGATACGCAGTATTTT
CDR3aa: CASSPGGQSTDTQYF

v_gene: TRBV7-9
j_gene: TRBJ1-1
d_gene: -
abundance: few
CDR3nt: TGTGCCAGCAGCAGCACGACAGAGAACACTGAAGCTTTCTTT
CDR3aa: CASSSTTENTEAFF

v_gene: TRBV6-6
j_gene: TRBJ1-6
d_gene: TRBD1
abundance: few
CDR3nt: TGTGCCAGCATCAAAGGGACAGAAAATTCACCCCTCCACTTT
CDR3aa: CASIKGTENSPLHF

v_gene: TRBV7-2
j_gene: TRBJ2-7
d_gene: TRBD2
abundance: many
CDR3nt: TGTGCCAGCAGTAGGTCGGGACTAGCGGGTCTGTCTTCGGGAGAGCAGTACTTC
CDR3aa: CASSRSGLAGLSSGEQYF

v_gene: TRBV12-3/TRBV12-4
j_gene: TRBJ1-3
d_gene: TRBD1
abundance: many
CDR3nt: TGTGCCAGCAGTCACCGACAGGGACTCTCTGGAAACACCATATATTTT
CDR3aa: CASSHRQGLSGNTIYF

v_gene: TRBV12-3/TRBV12-4
j_gene: TRBJ2-5
d_gene: TRBD2
abundance: many
CDR3nt: TGTGCCAGCAGTCTACTAGCGGGGGCGGGAGAGACCCAGTACTTC
CDR3aa: CASSLLAGAGETQYF

v_gene: TRBV19
j_gene: TRBJ1-4
d_gene: -
abundance: few
CDR3nt: TGTGCCAGTAGTGTGCCGTGGGAAAAACTGTTTTTT
CDR3aa: CASSVPWEKLFF

v_gene: TRBV27
j_gene: TRBJ1-2
d_gene: -
abundance: -
CDR3nt: TGTGCCAGCAGTTATAAAACAGGAGCCGTTAACTATGGCTACACCTTC
CDR3aa: CASSYKTGAVNYGYTF

v_gene: TRBV6-5
j_gene: TRBJ2-2
d_gene: TRBD1
abundance: many
CDR3nt: TGTGCCAGCTCGACAGGGATCGGGGAGCTGTTTTTT
CDR3aa: CASSTGIGELFF

v_gene: TRBV2
j_gene: TRBJ2-7
d_gene: TRBD1
abundance: -
CDR3nt: TGTGCCAGTGAGGGGACAGCCTCCTACGAGCAGTACTTC
CDR3aa: CASEGTASYEQYF

v_gene: TRBV29-1
j_gene: TRBJ2-7
d_gene: TRBD2
abundance: -
CDR3nt: TGCAGCGTAGAAGCGGGAGGGTCCTACGAGCAGTACTTC
CDR3aa: CSVEAGGSYEQYF

v_gene: TRBV24-1
j_gene: TRBJ1-6
d_gene: -
abundance: many
CDR3nt: TGTGCCACCAGTGATTTATATTGGGCCGACACCAGGGATTCACCCCTCCACTTT
CDR3aa: CATSDLYWADTRDSPLHF

v_gene: TRBV7-6
j_gene: TRBJ2-7
d_gene: -
abundance: many
CDR3nt: TGTGCCAGCAGTCAGCCCCCTGGAGAGCAGTACTTC
CDR3aa: CASSQPPGEQYF

v_gene: TRBV24-1
j_gene: TRBJ1-5
d_gene: -
abundance: few
CDR3nt: TGTGCCACCAGTGGGACAGCGAGGGATCAGCCCCAGCATTTT
CDR3aa: CATSGTARDQPQHF

v_gene: TRBV4-2
j_gene: TRBJ2-1
d_gene: TRBD2
abundance: many
CDR3nt: TGTGCCAGCAGCCAACCTAGCGGGAGAGCCGACAATGAGCAGTTCTTC
CDR3aa: CASSQPSGRADNEQFF

v_gene: TRBV29-1
j_gene: TRBJ2-3
d_gene: TRBD1
abundance: many
CDR3nt: TGCAGCGTTCCCCCCCCCGACAGGGAGACATATACAGGGGCGCAGTATTTT
CDR3aa: CSVPPPDRETYTGAQYF

v_gene: TRBV20-1
j_gene: TRBJ2-1
d_gene: TRBD2
abundance: many
CDR3nt: TGCAGTGCCGTCGGACTAGCGGGAGACAATGAGCAGTTCTTC
CDR3aa: CSAVGLAGDNEQFF

v_gene: TRBV4-3
j_gene: TRBJ1-2
d_gene: -
abundance: medium-sized
CDR3nt: TGCGCCAGCAGCCCCGAGACTCGCCAGGGTGGTGGCTACACCTTC
CDR3aa: CASSPETRQGGGYTF

v_gene: TRBV12-3/TRBV12-4
j_gene: TRBJ2-5
d_gene: -
abundance: medium-sized
CDR3nt: TGTGCCAGCAGTCGGGTAAACGGGGATCGGGAGACCCAGTACTTC
CDR3aa: CASSRVNGDRETQYF

v_gene: TRBV7-9
j_gene: TRBJ2-1
d_gene: -
abundance: -
CDR3nt: TGTGCCAGCAGCTTAGGACAGTGGAATGAGCAGTTCTTC
CDR3aa: CASSLGQWNEQFF

v_gene: TRBV4-3
j_gene: TRBJ1-2
d_gene: -
abundance: -
CDR3nt: TGCGCCAGCAGCCAAGAGCTGACCACACCGATAGGCTACACCTTC
CDR3aa: CASSQELTTPIGYTF

v_gene: TRBV7-2
j_gene: TRBJ1-1
d_gene: TRBD1
abundance: many
CDR3nt: TGTGCCAGCAGCCTCCGACAGGGAGGCACTGAAGCTTTCTTT
CDR3aa: CASSLRQGGTEAFF

v_gene: TRBV7-2
j_gene: TRBJ1-5
d_gene: -
abundance: many
CDR3nt: TGTGCCAGCAGCTTAGCGGGAAAAAATCATCAGCCCCAGCATTTT
CDR3aa: CASSLAGKNHQPQHF

v_gene: TRBV29-1
j_gene: TRBJ1-3
d_gene: -
abundance: -
CDR3nt: TGCAGCGTTTCGCAGGGTCTGGGAAACACCATATATTTT
CDR3aa: CSVSQGLGNTIYF

v_gene: TRBV5-1
j_gene: TRBJ2-5
d_gene: TRBD2
abundance: many
CDR3nt: TGCGCCAGCAGCCGTGGACTAGCGGGGGAGAAAAGGCGGGAGACCCAGTACTTC
CDR3aa: CASSRGLAGEKRRETQYF

v_gene: TRBV27
j_gene: TRBJ2-7
d_gene: -
abundance: once
CDR3nt: TGTGCCAGCAGTTCGCCACGGGACTCCTCCTACGAGCAGTACTTC
CDR3aa: CASSSPRDSSYEQYF

v_gene: TRBV12-3/TRBV12-4
j_gene: TRBJ1-1
d_gene: -
abundance: few
CDR3nt: TGTGCCAGCGTGTCGGGGGGGTACACTGAAGCTTTCTTT
CDR3aa: CASVSGGYTEAFF

v_gene: TRBV11-2
j_gene: TRBJ1-1
d_gene: -
abundance: few
CDR3nt: TGTGCCAGCAGCTTAGATCAAACACGTTACACTGAAGCTTTCTTT
CDR3aa: CASSLDQTRYTEAFF

v_gene: TRBV7-9
j_gene: TRBJ1-6
d_gene: -
abundance: once
CDR3nt: TGTGCCAGCAGCAGGGGAATTAATTCACCCCTCCACTTT
CDR3aa: CASSRGINSPLHF

v_gene: TRBV29-1
j_gene: TRBJ1-2
d_gene: -
abundance: many
CDR3nt: TGCAGCGTTGCAGGGTTAACTAACTATGGCTACACCTTC
CDR3aa: CSVAGLTNYGYTF

v_gene: TRBV2
j_gene: TRBJ1-1
d_gene: -
abundance: many
CDR3nt: TGTGCCAGCAGTGAAGGGAACGCAGGGCCAAACACTGAAGCTTTCTTT
CDR3aa: CASSEGNAGPNTEAFF

v_gene: TRBV5-1
j_gene: TRBJ1-1
d_gene: TRBD1
abundance: few
CDR3nt: TGCGCCAGCAGTAAGGCTACGGTGGACAGGGATGCTTTCTTT
CDR3aa: CASSKATVDRDAFF

v_gene: TRBV4-3
j_gene: TRBJ2-1
d_gene: TRBD2
abundance: many
CDR3nt: TGCGCCAGCAGCAAAGGACTAGCGGGCTACAATGAGCAGTTCTTC
CDR3aa: CASSKGLAGYNEQFF

v_gene: TRBV10-2
j_gene: TRBJ2-1
d_gene: -
abundance: many
CDR3nt: TGCGCCAGCAGTAGACCCGGGCTAGACCACAATGAGCAGTTCTTC
CDR3aa: CASSRPGLDHNEQFF

v_gene: TRBV5-1
j_gene: TRBJ1-1
d_gene: TRBD1
abundance: -
CDR3nt: TGCGCCAGCAGCTGGGGGGACAGCTTGGAGACTGAAGCTTTCTTT
CDR3aa: CASSWGDSLETEAFF

v_gene: TRBV11-2
j_gene: TRBJ2-3
d_gene: -
abundance: many
CDR3nt: TGTGCCAGCAGCTTCTTGGGTTCAGTTCAGGCAGATACGCAGTATTTT
CDR3aa: CASSFLGSVQADTQYF

v_gene: TRBV5-1
j_gene: TRBJ1-1
d_gene: -
abundance: many
CDR3nt: TGCGCCAGCAGCTCAGCACAGCACCCTATGAACACTGAAGCTTTCTTT
CDR3aa: CASSSAQHPMNTEAFF

v_gene: TRBV5-1
j_gene: TRBJ1-6
d_gene: -
abundance: -
CDR3nt: TGCGCCAGCAGCTTGGTGGCGGATTCACCCCTCCACTTT
CDR3aa: CASSLVADSPLHF

v_gene: TRBV7-8
j_gene: TRBJ2-3
d_gene: -
abundance: -
CDR3nt: TGTGCCAGCAGCCCGCTAGGCGGGGCACTTAGCACAGATACGCAGTATTTT
CDR3aa: CASSPLGGALSTDTQYF

v_gene: TRBV9
j_gene: TRBJ2-1
d_gene: -
abundance: many
CDR3nt: TGTGCCAGCAGCGTACATACAGGATACAATGAGCAGTTCTTC
CDR3aa: CASSVHTGYNEQFF

v_gene: TRBV2
j_gene: TRBJ1-2
d_gene: TRBD1
abundance: -
CDR3nt: TGTGCCGGGGAGACAGGGGGAAGGGATGGCTACACCTTC
CDR3aa: CAGETGGRDGYTF

v_gene: TRBV5-1
j_gene: TRBJ1-2
d_gene: -
abundance: many
CDR3nt: TGCGCCAGCAGCTTGGGTGTCAGTGCGGTAGGCTACACCTTC
CDR3aa: CASSLGVSAVGYTF

v_gene: TRBV18
j_gene: TRBJ1-5
d_gene: -
abundance: many
CDR3nt: TGTGCCAGCTCACCATGGGCACGGGGGAATCAGCCCCAGCATTTT
CDR3aa: CASSPWARGNQPQHF

v_gene: TRBV24-1
j_gene: TRBJ2-3
d_gene: -
abundance: many
CDR3nt: TGTGCCACCAGTGATACATCTGAGGGAGATACGCAGTATTTT
CDR3aa: CATSDTSEGDTQYF

v_gene: TRBV29-1
j_gene: TRBJ2-3
d_gene: -
abundance: many
CDR3nt: TGCAGCGTTGCGACGGCTGGCCGGGCGGGTACGCAGTATTTT
CDR3aa: CSVATAGRAGTQYF

v_gene: TRBV5-1
j_gene: TRBJ2-2
d_gene: -
abundance: many
CDR3nt: TGCGCCAGCAGCCCTTCGCCCGGGGGGCTCGGCGGGGAGCTGTTTTTT
CDR3aa: CASSPSPGGLGGELFF

v_gene: TRBV12-3/TRBV12-4
j_gene: TRBJ2-6
d_gene: TRBD2
abundance: many
CDR3nt: TGTGCCAGCAGGTCCTCCTCTATTAGTGGCGGGAGTCTGTGGGCTGGGGCCAACGTCCTGACTTTC
CDR3aa: CASRSSSISGGSLWAGANVLTF